These 26 T cell receptor beta chains originate from one sample sequenced in a study of cytomegalovirus exposure and HLA in healthy donors. Both 60 Vbeta primers and 13 Jbeta primers went into the PCR. TCRdb's table, derived via immunoSEQ multiplex PCR, lists solely in-frame clones and lacks some. The sample lists 80,000 to 100,000 clones, about four fifths occurring once. Sequenced input: PBMCs. The receptor source for this set is a man aged 18-30 years in good health and CMV-seropositive.

V usage is TRBV5-4 and J usage is TRBJ2-7; a possible D gene is TRBD1 (5 bases). CDR3 length equals 12 residues. Germline CDR1 reads SGHNT; CDR2 reads YYREEE (reference sequence). V was shortened by 4 bases and J by 5 bases, with 10 bases between the two germline ends. The CDR3 sequence is CASSSQQDEQYF. DNA for the CDR3: TGTGCCAGCAGCAGTCAACAGGACGAGCAGTACTTC.

CDR3 nucleotides: TGTGCCAGCAGCCAAGTTGGCGGGGGGGCCACCGGGGAGCTGTTTTTT. Protein sequence: CASSQVGGGATGELFF. This sequence joins TRBV4-2 and TRBJ2-2; 9 nucleotides align to TRBD2. Germline assignment: CDR1 LGHNA and CDR2 YNFKEQ. J gave up 4 bases and V 1 base, and 4 bases lay outside the gene matches. The CDR3 extends over 16 amino acids.

The gene calls are TRBV2 and TRBJ1-1, with D hard to call. V was shortened by 5 bases and J by 2 bases, with 12 bases between the two germline ends. The CDR3 spans 14 residues. CDR1 is SNHLY and CDR2 is FYNNEI in the germline V gene. For the CDR3, the DNA is TGTGCCAGCAGTATCGTCAGGATTAACACTGAAGCTTTCTTT. This sequence encodes CASSIVRINTEAFF.

Here the CDR3 reads CASSLMGDFEFF. The DNA for the CDR3 is TGTGCCAGCAGCTTAATGGGGGACTTTGAGTTCTTC. The rearrangement joins TRBV7-9 to TRBJ2-1, with D possibly matching TRBD2 (6 bases). CDR1 and CDR2 (germline): SEHNR, FQNEAQ (reference sequence). The V end lost 2 bases, the J end lost 14 bases, and 13 bases lay between the germline ends. The CDR3 loop spans 12 amino acids. Using reference TRBV7-9 and TRBJ2-1 for the parts outside the CDR3, the full variable domain is DTGVSQNPRHKITKRGQNVTFRCDPISEHNRLYWYRQTLGQGPEFLTYFQNEAQLEKSRLLSDRFSAERPKGSFSTLEIQRTEQGDSAMYLCASSLMGDFEFFGPGTRLTVL.

This clone was found once. This chain connects TRBV14 to TRBJ1-2, with 8 nucleotides matching TRBD1. This CDR3 has 16 amino acids. Germline lookup yields CDR1 SGHDN and CDR2 FVKESK. V lost 0 bases, J lost 7 bases, and 10 bases stayed unmatched. This CDR3 reads CASSQDLTGVVSGYTF. Here the CDR3 DNA reads TGTGCCAGCAGCCAAGACTTGACAGGGGTCGTAAGTGGCTACACCTTC.

This rearrangement joins TRBV18 to TRBJ1-5; maybe TRBD1 (5 bases). Trimming pared 4 bases from V and 5 bases from J, leaving 9 bases between. The length of the CDR3 is 13 residues. Germline V lookup: CDR1 KGHSH, CDR2 LQKENI. The CDR3 coding sequence is TGTGCCAGCTCACAGGACATTTATCAGCCCCAGCATTTT. It translates to CASSQDIYQPQHF.

The chain carries TRBV5-5 and TRBJ2-7; 7 nucleotides match TRBD2. The CDR3 covers 13 residues. CDR1 SGHKS and CDR2 YYEKEE come from the germline V gene (reference sequence). With 0 bases clipped from V and 6 bases from J, the junction kept 3 bases outside the gene matches. The DNA of the CDR3 is TGTGCCAGCAGCTTGGGGACTAGTCCCGAGCAGTACTTC. This sequence encodes CASSLGTSPEQYF.

The chain has TRBV29-1 and TRBJ2-3, with 11 nucleotides matching TRBD2. Per germline, CDR1 SQVTM and CDR2 ANQGSEA. The CDR3 extends over 15 amino acids. J lost 2 bases, V lost 7 bases, and 8 bases had no gene match. CDR3: CSATLAGANTDTQYF. CDR3 bases: TGCAGCGCCACACTAGCGGGGGCAAACACAGATACGCAGTATTTT.

The gene calls are TRBV15 and TRBJ2-5, with no clear D. Trimming left V 0 bases short and J 2 bases short, with 10 bases between. There are 15 residues in the CDR3. Germline V gene data show CDR1 as LNHNV and CDR2 as YYDKDF (reference sequence). This CDR3 is CATSRDPRIQETQYF. The CDR3 DNA is TGTGCCACCAGCAGAGATCCCAGAATACAAGAGACCCAGTACTTC.

The CDR3 region is CASSDGAQGELFF. The CDR3 region has the DNA TGTGCCAGCAGTGACGGGGCGCAGGGGGAGCTGTTTTTT. This chain links TRBV6-4 with TRBJ2-2, with D possibly matching TRBD1 (5 bases). CDR1 and CDR2 from the germline V gene are MRHNA and SNTAGT. Trimming shortened V by 2 bases and J by 8 bases, and 9 bases separated the two germline ends. The CDR3 is 13 residues long.

The chain combines TRBV28 with TRBJ2-6; TRBD2 matches at 10 bases. Per germline, CDR1 MDHEN and CDR2 SYDVKM. The CDR3 covers 19 residues. The V gene end was trimmed by 3 bases and the J gene end by 3 bases; junction bases not matched to a gene: 11. The chain's CDR3 is CASSLDKRGGLVGANVLTF. Written as DNA, the CDR3 is TGTGCCAGCAGTTTGGATAAGCGGGGGGGCCTGGTTGGGGCCAACGTCCTGACTTTC.

This clone was seen a single time. The chain links TRBV16 to TRBJ2-7, with 7 bases that match TRBD2. Per the germline V gene, CDR1 is KGHSY and CDR2 is FQNENV. The trim removed 5 bases at V and 4 bases at J, leaving 8 bases unmatched. CDR3 length equals 14 residues. The CDR3 sequence is CASSDAPGGYEQYF. CDR3 bases: TGTGCCAGCAGCGACGCCCCCGGGGGGTACGAGCAGTACTTC. Variable domain in full (rest from reference TRBV16 and TRBJ2-7): GEEVAQTPKHLVRGEGQKAKLYCAPIKGHSYVFWYQQVLKNEFKFLISFQNENVFDETGMPKERFSAKCLPNSPCSLEIQATKLEDSAVYFCASSDAPGGYEQYFGPGTRLTVT.

V usage is TRBV5-1 and J usage is TRBJ2-1; D gene unclear. Germline-derived CDR1 and CDR2 are SGHRS and YFSETQ. V dropped 2 bases and J dropped 7 bases, with 10 bases sitting between them. The CDR3 extends over 13 amino acids. The CDR3 nucleotides are TGCGCCAGCAGCTTACCTAACCAAAATGAGCAGTTCTTC. This gives the protein CASSLPNQNEQFF.

The V gene is TRBV4-2, the J gene TRBJ2-3, with TRBD2 matching over 13 bases. Germline CDR1 reads LGHNA; CDR2 reads YNFKEQ. The CDR3 has 19 residues. V lost 1 base and J lost 0; bases outside the gene matches: 7. The CDR3 sequence: CASSQVTSGGSTSTDTQYF. The CDR3 DNA reads as TGTGCCAGCAGCCAAGTGACTAGCGGGGGGAGCACTAGCACAGATACGCAGTATTTT.

This chain links TRBV11-3 with TRBJ2-2; D perhaps matches TRBD2 (7 bases). The CDR3 extends over 16 amino acids. V was shortened by 4 bases and J by 6 bases, with 18 bases between the two germline ends. CDR1 and CDR2 (germline): SGHNT, YENEEA. The CDR3 sequence is CASSSDHLGGAGELFF. DNA for the CDR3: TGTGCCAGCAGCTCCGATCATTTAGGGGGGGCCGGGGAGCTGTTTTTT.

The chain joins TRBV7-9 to TRBJ2-7, with TRBD1 identical over 7 bases. The germline V gene encodes CDR1 SEHNR and CDR2 FQNEAQ (reference sequence). Germline trimming cut 2 bases from V and 8 bases from J; bases unmatched to any gene: 9. The CDR3 is 14 amino acids. CDR3 in amino acids: CASSLQGQTGKQYF. For the CDR3, the DNA is TGTGCCAGCAGCTTACAGGGACAGACGGGGAAGCAGTACTTC.

This clone was observed a single time. The genes are TRBV10-1 and TRBJ2-7; the D is unclear. CDR3 length: 15 residues. V dropped 5 bases and J dropped 0 bases, with 14 bases sitting between them. Germline CDR1 WNHNN, CDR2 SYGVQD (reference sequence). The CDR3 region has the DNA TGCGCCAGCAGTTCTGGGCAGATCGGCTCCTACGAGCAGTACTTC. This gives the protein CASSSGQIGSYEQYF.

The J gene is TRBJ1-5, the V gene TRBV6-1; D ambiguous. Trimming stripped 1 base from V and 6 bases from J, with 7 bases between. The germline gives CDR1 MNHNS, CDR2 SASEGT. The CDR3 has 13 residues. CDR3 residues: CASSEDFGQPQHF. The CDR3 DNA is TGTGCCAGCAGTGAAGACTTCGGTCAGCCCCAGCATTTT.

This sequence joins TRBV21-1 and TRBJ2-3; the table's D call, TRBD1, has no DNA check behind it. TRBV21-1 is reported as a pseudogene. The CDR3 totals 14 residues. As DNA, the CDR3 is TGTGCCAGCAGCCTGGGACAGCTTTCAGATACGCAGTATTTT. This sequence encodes CASSLGQLSDTQYF.

This rearrangement joins TRBV19 to TRBJ1-1; TRBD1 might be the D (5 bases). Deletions cut 3 bases from V and 3 bases from J, with 8 bases between. The germline gives CDR1 LNHDA, CDR2 SQIVND (reference sequence). The CDR3 length is 13 residues. As DNA, the CDR3 is TGTGCCAGTAGTATTTTCAGGGACACTGAAGCTTTCTTT. This codes for CASSIFRDTEAFF.

A few counts support this clone. This sequence joins TRBV30 and TRBJ2-3; 11 bases match TRBD2. This CDR3 is built from 15 residues. V gave up 5 bases and J gave up 2 bases; unmatched junction bases: 6. The germline gives CDR1 GTSNPN, CDR2 SVGIG (reference sequence). CDR3 sequence: CAWGTSGGPTDTQYF. The DNA of the CDR3 is TGTGCCTGGGGAACTAGCGGGGGACCCACAGATACGCAGTATTTT.

The chain is built from TRBV5-1 and TRBJ2-5; 12 nucleotides agree with TRBD2. This CDR3 is built from 15 residues. Germline-derived CDR1 and CDR2 are SGHRS and YFSETQ. Trimming cost V 0 bases and J 3 bases; bases outside gene matches: 0. The CDR3 is CASSLGTSGEETQYF. DNA for the CDR3: TGCGCCAGCAGCTTGGGGACTAGCGGGGAAGAGACCCAGTACTTC.

The V and J genes are TRBV30 and TRBJ1-2; 9 nucleotides line up with TRBD1. The V gene's germline CDR1 is GTSNPN and CDR2 SVGIG (reference sequence). Trimming at V came to 0 bases and at J to 2 bases, leaving 10 bases not matched to a gene. The CDR3 consists of 17 residues. This chain's CDR3 is CAWSVRDRAFGNYGYTF. CDR3 nucleotides: TGTGCCTGGAGTGTCCGGGACAGGGCGTTCGGGAACTATGGCTACACCTTC.

V is TRBV2 and J is TRBJ2-5; maybe TRBD1 (6 bases). CDR1 is SNHLY, CDR2 FYNNEI, per germline. V gave up 6 bases and J gave up 3 bases, with 11 bases separating them. The CDR3 totals 13 residues. The CDR3 loop is CASSIGQKETQYF. The CDR3 region has the DNA TGTGCCAGCAGCATAGGACAGAAAGAGACCCAGTACTTC.

A single count supports this clone. DNA of the CDR3: TGTGCCAGCAGTGAAGAAGGGGCCATACGGACAGGCGAGCAGTACTTC. It is translated as CASSEEGAIRTGEQYF. V and J are TRBV6-1 and TRBJ2-7; 7 nucleotides align to TRBD1. J gave up 6 bases and V 1 base, and 12 bases lay outside the gene matches. Germline V gives CDR1 MNHNS, CDR2 SASEGT. This CDR3 has 16 amino acids.

CDR3 sequence: CASSHKARGVEQFF. CDR3 in DNA: TGTGCCAGCAGCCATAAAGCCAGGGGGGTTGAGCAGTTCTTC. J is TRBJ2-1 and V is TRBV7-8, with D tentatively TRBD1 (7 bases). The CDR3 has 14 amino acids. Germline V gene lookup returns CDR1 SGHVS and CDR2 FQNEAQ. V was trimmed by 5 bases and J by 9 bases, leaving 17 bases between them.